These 9 T cell receptor beta chains were all obtained from the same sample, sequenced in a study of blood T cell repertoires in COVID-19. Generated by immunoSEQ multiplex PCR, the TCRdb table keeps only in-frame clones and is missing some. The data hold approximately 96,000 clones, with more than 90% observed a single time. Sequences were obtained from peripheral blood. These receptors originate from a human donor with active COVID-19. The donor label of this sample is uncertain.

J is TRBJ1-5 and V is TRBV4-1; D is unresolved. Trimming stripped 0 bases from V and 6 bases from J, with 9 bases between. Germline assignment: CDR1 MGHRA and CDR2 YSYEKL. The CDR3 totals 14 residues. CDR3 nucleotides: TGCGCCAGCAGCCAAGAACGCGGGTTTCAGCCCCAGCATTTT. Translated: CASSQERGFQPQHF.

This sequence joins TRBV18 and TRBJ2-1; 7 bases line up with TRBD2. The CDR3 sequence is 15 residues long. With V trimmed by 6 bases and J by 6 bases, 11 bases remained unmatched. Germline V gives CDR1 KGHSH, CDR2 LQKENI. The CDR3 loop reads CASSKEAGWGNEQFF. Written as DNA, the CDR3 is TGTGCCAGCTCCAAGGAAGCGGGATGGGGCAATGAGCAGTTCTTC.

Note on this clone: Other DNA sequences of this sample code for an identical CDR3. The chain employs TRBV28 and TRBJ2-1; perhaps TRBD1 as D (5 bases). This CDR3 spans 11 amino acids. The V and J ends lost 2 bases and 10 bases respectively, with 6 bases between them. From germline, CDR1 is MDHEN and CDR2 SYDVKM. The CDR3 bases are TGTGCCAGCAGTTTAAGGGGCGAGCAGTTCTTC. Its protein product is CASSLRGEQFF.

CDR3 amino acids: CASSLRLGQGAGTGELFF. For the CDR3, the DNA is TGTGCCAGCAGTCTTAGGCTAGGACAGGGGGCGGGGACCGGGGAGCTGTTTTTT. The chain links TRBV28 to TRBJ2-2; 11 bases are a match to TRBD1. The CDR3 contains 18 residues. In germline, CDR1 is MDHEN, CDR2 SYDVKM. V gave up 5 bases and J gave up 5 bases; unmatched junction bases: 13.

The chain is built from TRBV28 and TRBJ2-7, with D maybe TRBD2 (7 bases). V lost 6 bases and J lost 2, with 17 bases in between. CDR3 length equals 15 residues. Germline CDR1 reads MDHEN; CDR2 reads SYDVKM. The CDR3 DNA follows: TGTGCCAGCAGAACCGGGACGGGGGGCCCCTACGAGCAGTACTTC. Translation gives CASRTGTGGPYEQYF.

J is TRBJ2-1 and V is TRBV19, with D possibly TRBD2 on 6 matching bases. Deletions cut 4 bases from V and 0 bases from J, with 13 bases between. Germline V lookup: CDR1 LNHDA, CDR2 SQIVND (reference sequence). The CDR3 consists of 16 residues. CDR3 loop: CASSTLALSSYNEQFF. The CDR3 DNA sequence: TGTGCCAGTAGTACCCTAGCGCTAAGCTCCTACAATGAGCAGTTCTTC.

The chain combines TRBV15 with TRBJ2-2; D may be TRBD1 (5 bases). Trimming pared 2 bases from V and 0 bases from J, leaving 13 bases between. The germline V gene encodes CDR1 LNHNV and CDR2 YYDKDF (reference sequence). There are 17 residues in the CDR3. The CDR3 DNA follows: TGTGCCACCAGCAGAAATCAGGGTAAGGCGAACACCGGGGAGCTGTTTTTT. Its translation is CATSRNQGKANTGELFF. Full variable domain (rest looked up from reference TRBV15 and TRBJ2-2): DAMVIQNPRYQVTQFGKPVTLSCSQTLNHNVMYWYQQKSSQAPKLLFHYYDKDFNNEADTPDNFQSRRPNTSFCFLDIRSPGLGDTAMYLCATSRNQGKANTGELFFGEGSRLTVL.

The V and J genes are TRBV29-1 and TRBJ1-4; tentatively, D is TRBD1 (5 bases). Looked up from germline, CDR1 is SQVTM and CDR2 is ANQGSEA. V lost 4 bases to trimming and J lost 5 bases, with 8 bases between them. The CDR3 covers 12 residues. The CDR3 nucleotides are TGCAGCGTTGCGGGGGGGAATGAAAAACTGTTTTTT. Its translation is CSVAGGNEKLFF.

This chain connects TRBV18 to TRBJ2-7; the D gene is possibly TRBD1 (6 bases). Germline V gene data show CDR1 as KGHSH and CDR2 as LQKENI. There are 14 residues in the CDR3. V lost 4 bases, J lost 3 bases, and 13 bases lay in between. The CDR3 coding sequence is TGTGCCAGCTCACAAGGGACAACTAACTACGAGCAGTACTTC. Amino acids: CASSQGTTNYEQYF.